One T cell receptor (beta chain) is described in this entry. V was pared by 3 bases and J by 3 bases, with 15 bases between. This CDR3 is built from 15 residues. The germline gives CDR1 MDHEN, CDR2 SYDVKM. This record belongs to a study of T-cell reconstitution after alpha-beta-depleted transplantation in children. Unique molecular identifiers were built into the TCRbeta library. MiXCR, run by TCRdb on the PCR reads, gives a single entry per CDR3 protein. The sample records some 390,000 distinct CDR3 sequences, around 21% being singletons. The sample here was PBMCs from the stem cell graft donor, taken from the stem cell graft. V usage is TRBV28 and J usage is TRBJ2-7; possibly TRBD2 for D (6 bases). The source of this sequence is a human donor who donated a stem cell graft to a child with acute myeloid leukemia. CDR3 in amino acids: CASSFSPGEVYEQYF. The CDR3 DNA reads as TGTGCCAGCAGTTTCTCCCCGGGAGAGGTCTACGAGCAGTACTTC.